This T cell receptor (beta chain) originates from a study of CD8 T cells in ankylosing spondylitis. Study-wide results and limits: Those disease-linked clones were CD8+; they were also relatively rare in peripheral blood. Several highly homologous variants made up a TCR beta motif that seemed to typify ankylosing spondylitis blood.

This CDR3 is 17 amino acids long. CDR1 DFQATT and CDR2 SNEGSKA come from the germline V gene (reference sequence). After removal of 0 bases from V and 9 bases from J, the junction contained 18 bases not matched to a gene. 5'-RACE, quantitative and with molecular barcodes, yielded the TCR beta libraries. MiXCR, applied by TCRdb to the 5' RACE reads, yields one record per CDR3 protein. Of under 850,000 distinct CDR3 sequences in the sample, over 15% were seen once. This clonotype was detected a few times. As yet, its antigen is unknown. Sequencing used blood, either unsorted or a sorted T cell fraction (not recorded which). The chain employs TRBV20-1 and TRBJ1-2, with TRBD1 matching over 8 bases. The sequence was collected from a male donor with ankylosing spondylitis. The CDR3: CSAREPGQAFVGWSYTF. CDR3 nucleotides: TGCAGTGCTAGAGAACCGGGACAGGCCTTCGTGGGTTGGAGCTACACCTTC.